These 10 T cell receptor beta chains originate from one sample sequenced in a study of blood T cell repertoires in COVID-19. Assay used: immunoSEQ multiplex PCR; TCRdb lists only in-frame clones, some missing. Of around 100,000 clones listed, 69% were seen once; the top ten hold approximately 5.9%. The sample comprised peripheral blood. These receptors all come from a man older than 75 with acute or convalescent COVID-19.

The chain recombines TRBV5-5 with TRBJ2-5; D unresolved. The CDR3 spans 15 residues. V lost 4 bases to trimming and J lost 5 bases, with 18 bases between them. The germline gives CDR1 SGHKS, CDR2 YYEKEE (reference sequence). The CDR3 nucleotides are TGTGCCAGCAGCGTAACCGGCGGCGTGGTGGAGACCCAGTACTTC. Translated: CASSVTGGVVETQYF.

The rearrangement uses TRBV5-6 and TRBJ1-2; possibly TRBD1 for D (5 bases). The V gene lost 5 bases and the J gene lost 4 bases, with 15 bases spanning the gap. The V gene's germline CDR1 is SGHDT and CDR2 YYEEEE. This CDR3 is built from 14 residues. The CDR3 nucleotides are TGTGCCAGCAGTCCCGGGGGGATGCTCTATGGCTACACCTTC. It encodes CASSPGGMLYGYTF.

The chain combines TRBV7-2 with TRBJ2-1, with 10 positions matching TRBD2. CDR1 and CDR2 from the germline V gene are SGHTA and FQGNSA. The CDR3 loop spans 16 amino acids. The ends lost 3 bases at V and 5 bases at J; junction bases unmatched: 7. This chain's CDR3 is CASSLVAGGLNNEQFF. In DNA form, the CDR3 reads TGTGCCAGCAGCTTGGTAGCGGGAGGTCTAAACAATGAGCAGTTCTTC.

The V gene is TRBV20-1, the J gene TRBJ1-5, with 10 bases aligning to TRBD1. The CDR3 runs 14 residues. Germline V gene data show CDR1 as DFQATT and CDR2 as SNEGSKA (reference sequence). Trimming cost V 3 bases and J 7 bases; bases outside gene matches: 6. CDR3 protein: CSASGGTGDQPQHF. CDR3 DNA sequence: TGCAGTGCTAGTGGCGGGACAGGGGACCAGCCCCAGCATTTT.

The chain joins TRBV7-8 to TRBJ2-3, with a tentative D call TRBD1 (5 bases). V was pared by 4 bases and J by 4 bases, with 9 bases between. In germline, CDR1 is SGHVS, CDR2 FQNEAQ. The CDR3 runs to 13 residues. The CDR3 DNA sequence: TGTGCCAGCAGCTGGGGCAGGGCAGATACGCAGTATTTT. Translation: CASSWGRADTQYF.

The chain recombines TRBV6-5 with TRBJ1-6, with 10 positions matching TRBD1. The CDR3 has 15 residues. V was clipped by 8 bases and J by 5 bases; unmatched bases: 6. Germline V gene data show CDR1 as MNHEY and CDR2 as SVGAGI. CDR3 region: CASRWGQGHNSPLHF. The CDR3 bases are TGTGCCAGCCGGTGGGGACAGGGGCATAATTCACCCCTCCACTTT.

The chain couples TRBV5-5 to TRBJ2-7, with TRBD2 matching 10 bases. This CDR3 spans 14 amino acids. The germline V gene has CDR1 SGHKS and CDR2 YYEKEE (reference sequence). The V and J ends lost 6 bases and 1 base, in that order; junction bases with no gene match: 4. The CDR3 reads CASTRTSGSYEQYF. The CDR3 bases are TGTGCCAGCACCCGGACTAGCGGATCCTACGAGCAGTACTTC.

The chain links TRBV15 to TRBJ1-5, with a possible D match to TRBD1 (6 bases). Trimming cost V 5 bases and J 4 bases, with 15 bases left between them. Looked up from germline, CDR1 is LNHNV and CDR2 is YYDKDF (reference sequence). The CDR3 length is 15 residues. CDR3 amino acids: CATSVSGTRNQPQHF. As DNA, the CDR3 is TGTGCCACCAGCGTCTCCGGGACAAGGAATCAGCCCCAGCATTTT.

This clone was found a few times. The CDR3 is CASSSSRARQPQHF. CDR3 coding DNA: TGTGCCAGCAGTTCCTCCAGGGCGCGACAGCCCCAGCATTTT. The chain carries TRBV6-6 and TRBJ1-5; tentatively, D is TRBD1 (5 bases). This CDR3 has 14 residues. Trimming took 4 bases from V and 7 from J, leaving 14 bases between them. The germline V gene has CDR1 MNHNY and CDR2 SVGAGI (reference sequence).

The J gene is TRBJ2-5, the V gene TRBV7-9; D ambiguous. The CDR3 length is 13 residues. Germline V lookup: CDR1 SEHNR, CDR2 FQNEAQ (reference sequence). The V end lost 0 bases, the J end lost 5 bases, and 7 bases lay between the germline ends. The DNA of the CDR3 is TGTGCCAGCAGCTTAGCTTCGCGGGAGACCCAGTACTTC. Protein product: CASSLASRETQYF.